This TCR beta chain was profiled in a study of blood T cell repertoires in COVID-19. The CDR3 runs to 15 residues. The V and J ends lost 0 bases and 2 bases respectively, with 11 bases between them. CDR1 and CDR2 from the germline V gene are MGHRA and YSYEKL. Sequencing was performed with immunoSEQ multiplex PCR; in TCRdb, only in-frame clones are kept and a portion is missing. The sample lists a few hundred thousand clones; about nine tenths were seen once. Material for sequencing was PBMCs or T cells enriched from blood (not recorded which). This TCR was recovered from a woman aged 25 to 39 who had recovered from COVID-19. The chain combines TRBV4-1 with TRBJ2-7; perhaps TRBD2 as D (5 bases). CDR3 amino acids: CASSQDSLATYEQYF. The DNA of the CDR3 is TGCGCCAGCAGCCAAGATTCCCTAGCAACCTACGAGCAGTACTTC.